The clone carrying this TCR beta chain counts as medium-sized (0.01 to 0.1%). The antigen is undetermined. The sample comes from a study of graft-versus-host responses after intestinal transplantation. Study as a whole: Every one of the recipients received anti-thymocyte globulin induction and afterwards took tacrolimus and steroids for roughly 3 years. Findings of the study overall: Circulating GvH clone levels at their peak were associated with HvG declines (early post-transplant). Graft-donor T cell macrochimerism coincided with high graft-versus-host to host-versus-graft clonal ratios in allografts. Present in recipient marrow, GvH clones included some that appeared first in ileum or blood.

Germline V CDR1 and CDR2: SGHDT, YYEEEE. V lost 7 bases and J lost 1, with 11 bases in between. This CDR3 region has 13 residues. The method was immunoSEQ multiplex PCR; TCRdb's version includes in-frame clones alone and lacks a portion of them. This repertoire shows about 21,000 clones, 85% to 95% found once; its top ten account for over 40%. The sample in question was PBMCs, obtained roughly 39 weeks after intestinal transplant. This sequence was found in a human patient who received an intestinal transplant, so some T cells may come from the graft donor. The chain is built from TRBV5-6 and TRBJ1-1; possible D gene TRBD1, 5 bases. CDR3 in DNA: TGTGCCAGCTTCCAACAGGAGAACACTGAAGCTTTCTTT. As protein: CASFQQENTEAFF.